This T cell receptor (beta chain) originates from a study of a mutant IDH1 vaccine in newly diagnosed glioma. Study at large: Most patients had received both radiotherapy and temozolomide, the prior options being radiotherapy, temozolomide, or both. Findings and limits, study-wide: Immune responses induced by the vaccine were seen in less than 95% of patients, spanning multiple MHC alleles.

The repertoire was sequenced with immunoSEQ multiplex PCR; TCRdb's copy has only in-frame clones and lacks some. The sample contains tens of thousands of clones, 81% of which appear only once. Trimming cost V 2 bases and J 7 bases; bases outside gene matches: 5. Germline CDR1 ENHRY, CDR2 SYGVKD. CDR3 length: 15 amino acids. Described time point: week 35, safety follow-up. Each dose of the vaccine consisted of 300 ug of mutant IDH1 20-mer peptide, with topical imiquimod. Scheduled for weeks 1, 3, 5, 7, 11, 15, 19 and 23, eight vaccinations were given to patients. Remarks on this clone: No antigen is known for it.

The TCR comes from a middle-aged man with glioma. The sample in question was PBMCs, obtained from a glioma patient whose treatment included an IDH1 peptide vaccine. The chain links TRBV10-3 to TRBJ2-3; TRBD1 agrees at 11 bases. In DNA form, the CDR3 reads TGTGCCATCAGTGAGCCGGGACAGGGGGTCCATACGCAGTATTTT. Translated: CAISEPGQGVHTQYF.